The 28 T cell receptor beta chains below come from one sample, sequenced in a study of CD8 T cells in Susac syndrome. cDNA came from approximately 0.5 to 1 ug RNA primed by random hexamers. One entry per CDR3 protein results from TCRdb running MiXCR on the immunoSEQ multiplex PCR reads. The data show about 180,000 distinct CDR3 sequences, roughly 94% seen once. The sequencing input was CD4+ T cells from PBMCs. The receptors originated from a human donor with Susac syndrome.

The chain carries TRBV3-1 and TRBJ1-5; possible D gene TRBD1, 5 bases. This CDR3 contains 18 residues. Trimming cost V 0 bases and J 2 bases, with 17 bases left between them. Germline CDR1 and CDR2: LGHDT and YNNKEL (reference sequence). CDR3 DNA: TGTGCCAGCAGCCAAGATCTAGTGGGAACGGGGGGCAATCAGCCCCAGCATTTT. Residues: CASSQDLVGTGGNQPQHF.

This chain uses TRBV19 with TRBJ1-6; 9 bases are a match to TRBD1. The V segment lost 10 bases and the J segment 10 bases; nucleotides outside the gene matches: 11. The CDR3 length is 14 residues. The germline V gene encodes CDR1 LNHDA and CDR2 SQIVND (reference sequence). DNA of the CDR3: TGTGCCAACTACGGGACAGGGCCCCGATCACCCCTCCACTTT. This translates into CANYGTGPRSPLHF. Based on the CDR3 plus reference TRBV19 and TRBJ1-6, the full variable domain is DGGITQSPKYLFRKEGQNVTLSCEQNLNHDAMYWYRQDPGQGLRLIYYSQIVNDFQKGDIAEGYSVSREKKESFPLTVTSAQKNPTAFYLCANYGTGPRSPLHFGNGTRLTVT.

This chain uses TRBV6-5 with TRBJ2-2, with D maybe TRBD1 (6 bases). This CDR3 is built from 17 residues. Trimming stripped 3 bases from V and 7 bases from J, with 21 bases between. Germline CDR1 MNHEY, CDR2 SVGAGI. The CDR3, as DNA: TGTGCCAGCAGTTATAACCCCGGGACACAACTTAACGGGGAGCTGTTTTTT. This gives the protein CASSYNPGTQLNGELFF.

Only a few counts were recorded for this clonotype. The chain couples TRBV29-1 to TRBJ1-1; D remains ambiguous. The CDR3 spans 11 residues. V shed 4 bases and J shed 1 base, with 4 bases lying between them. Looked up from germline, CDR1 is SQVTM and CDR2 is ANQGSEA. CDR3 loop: CSVVGNTEAFF. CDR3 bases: TGCAGCGTTGTGGGGAACACTGAAGCTTTCTTT.

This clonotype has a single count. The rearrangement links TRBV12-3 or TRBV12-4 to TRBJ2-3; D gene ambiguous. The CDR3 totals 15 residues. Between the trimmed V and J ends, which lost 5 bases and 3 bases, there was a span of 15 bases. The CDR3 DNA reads TGTGCCAGCAGTATTTTATACGAAGAGACAGATACGCAGTATTTT. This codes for CASSILYEETDTQYF.

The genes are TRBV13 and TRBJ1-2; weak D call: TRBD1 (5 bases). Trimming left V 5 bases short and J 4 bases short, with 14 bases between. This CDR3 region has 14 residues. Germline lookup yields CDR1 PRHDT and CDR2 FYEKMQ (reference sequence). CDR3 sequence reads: CASSPPQGLYGYTF. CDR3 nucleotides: TGTGCCAGCAGCCCACCCCAGGGACTCTATGGCTACACCTTC.

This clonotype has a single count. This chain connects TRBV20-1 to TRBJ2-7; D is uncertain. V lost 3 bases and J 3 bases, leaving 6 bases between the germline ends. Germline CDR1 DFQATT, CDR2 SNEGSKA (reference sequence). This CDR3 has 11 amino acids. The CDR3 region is CSASPDYEQYF. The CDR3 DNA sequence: TGCAGTGCTAGCCCTGACTACGAGCAGTACTTC.

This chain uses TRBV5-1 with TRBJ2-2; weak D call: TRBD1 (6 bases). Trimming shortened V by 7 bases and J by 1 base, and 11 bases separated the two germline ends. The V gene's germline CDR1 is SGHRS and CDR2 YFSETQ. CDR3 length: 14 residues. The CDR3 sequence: CASRKTGNTGELFF. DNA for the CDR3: TGCGCCAGCCGCAAGACAGGGAACACCGGGGAGCTGTTTTTT.

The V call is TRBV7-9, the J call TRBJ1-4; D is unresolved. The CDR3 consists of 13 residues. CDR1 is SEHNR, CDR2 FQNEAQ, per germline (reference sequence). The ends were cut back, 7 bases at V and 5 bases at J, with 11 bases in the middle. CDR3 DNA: TGTGCCAGCATTAAGGTCCTAAATGAAAAACTGTTTTTT. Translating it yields CASIKVLNEKLFF.

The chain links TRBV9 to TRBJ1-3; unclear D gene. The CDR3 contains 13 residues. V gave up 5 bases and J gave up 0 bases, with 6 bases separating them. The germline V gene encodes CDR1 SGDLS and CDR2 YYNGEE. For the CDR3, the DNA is TGTGCCAGCAGTCGGGACTCTGGAAACACCATATATTTT. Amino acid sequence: CASSRDSGNTIYF.

CDR3: CASSRLQRSYNEQFF. In DNA, the CDR3 is TGTGCCAGCAGCAGACTACAGCGCTCCTACAATGAGCAGTTCTTC. This sequence joins TRBV11-1 and TRBJ2-1; possible D gene TRBD2, 5 bases. Germline loops: CDR1 SGHAT, CDR2 FQDESV (reference sequence). Trimming stripped 5 bases from V and 0 bases from J, with 11 bases between. This CDR3 has 15 amino acids.

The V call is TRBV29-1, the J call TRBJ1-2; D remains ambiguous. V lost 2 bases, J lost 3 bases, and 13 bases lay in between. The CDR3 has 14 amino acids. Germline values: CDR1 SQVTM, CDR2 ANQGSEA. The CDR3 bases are TGCAGCGTTGAACTGGCAGGAGGCGACTATGGCTACACCTTC. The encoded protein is CSVELAGGDYGYTF.

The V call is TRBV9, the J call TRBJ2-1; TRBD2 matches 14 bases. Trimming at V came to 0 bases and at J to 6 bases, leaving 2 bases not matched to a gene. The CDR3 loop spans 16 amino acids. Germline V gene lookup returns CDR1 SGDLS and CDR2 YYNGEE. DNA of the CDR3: TGTGCCAGCAGCGTAGGGGGACTAGCGGGAGTCAATGAGCAGTTCTTC. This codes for CASSVGGLAGVNEQFF.

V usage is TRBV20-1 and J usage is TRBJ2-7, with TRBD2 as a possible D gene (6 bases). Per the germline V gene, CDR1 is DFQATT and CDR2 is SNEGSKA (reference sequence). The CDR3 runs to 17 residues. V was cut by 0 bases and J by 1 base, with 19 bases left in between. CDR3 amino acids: CSARDFRGFSGSYEQYF. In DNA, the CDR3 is TGCAGTGCTAGAGACTTTAGGGGTTTTAGCGGATCCTACGAGCAGTACTTC.

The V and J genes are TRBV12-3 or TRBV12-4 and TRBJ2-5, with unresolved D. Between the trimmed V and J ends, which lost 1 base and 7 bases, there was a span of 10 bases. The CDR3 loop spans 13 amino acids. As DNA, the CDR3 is TGTGCCAGCAGTTTAGATATCCAGTGGACCCAGTACTTC. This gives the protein CASSLDIQWTQYF.

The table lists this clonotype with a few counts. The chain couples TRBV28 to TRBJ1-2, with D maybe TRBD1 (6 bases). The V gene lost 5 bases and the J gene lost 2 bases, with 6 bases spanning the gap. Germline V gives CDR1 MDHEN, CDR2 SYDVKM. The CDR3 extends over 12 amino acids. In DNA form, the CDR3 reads TGTGCCAGCAGTGACAGGAACTATGGCTACACCTTC. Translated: CASSDRNYGYTF.

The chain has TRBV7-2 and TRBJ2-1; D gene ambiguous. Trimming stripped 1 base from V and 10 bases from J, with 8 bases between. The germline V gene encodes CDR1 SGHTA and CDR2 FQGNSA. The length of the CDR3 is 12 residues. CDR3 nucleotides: TGTGCCAGCAGCTTAGGCGACTGGGAGCAGTTCTTC. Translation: CASSLGDWEQFF.

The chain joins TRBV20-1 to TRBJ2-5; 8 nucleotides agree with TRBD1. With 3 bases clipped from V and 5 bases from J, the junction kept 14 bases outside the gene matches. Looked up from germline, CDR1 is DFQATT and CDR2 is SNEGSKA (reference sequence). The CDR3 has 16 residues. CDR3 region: CSARDGQGTGWETQYF. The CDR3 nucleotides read TGCAGTGCTAGGGACGGACAGGGCACCGGGTGGGAGACCCAGTACTTC.

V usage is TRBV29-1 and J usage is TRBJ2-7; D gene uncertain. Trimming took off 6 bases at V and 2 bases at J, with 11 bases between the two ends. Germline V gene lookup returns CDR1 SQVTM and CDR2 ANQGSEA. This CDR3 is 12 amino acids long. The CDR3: CSVGPGPYEQYF. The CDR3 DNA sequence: TGCAGCGTCGGGCCCGGACCCTACGAGCAGTACTTC.

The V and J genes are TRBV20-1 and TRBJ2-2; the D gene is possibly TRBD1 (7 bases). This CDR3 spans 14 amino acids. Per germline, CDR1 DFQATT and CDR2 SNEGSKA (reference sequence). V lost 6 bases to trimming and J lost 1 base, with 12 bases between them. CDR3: CSAPQGGNTGELFF. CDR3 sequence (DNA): TGCAGTGCGCCCCAGGGGGGGAACACCGGGGAGCTGTTTTTT.

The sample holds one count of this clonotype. CDR3 sequence (DNA): TGTGCCAGCTCACCACGGGGGCTCGACAATGAGCAGTTCTTC. It specifies CASSPRGLDNEQFF. This chain connects TRBV18 to TRBJ2-1; maybe TRBD1 (6 bases). This CDR3 has 14 residues. The germline gives CDR1 KGHSH, CDR2 LQKENI. Trimming took off 1 base at V and 5 bases at J, with 9 bases between the two ends.

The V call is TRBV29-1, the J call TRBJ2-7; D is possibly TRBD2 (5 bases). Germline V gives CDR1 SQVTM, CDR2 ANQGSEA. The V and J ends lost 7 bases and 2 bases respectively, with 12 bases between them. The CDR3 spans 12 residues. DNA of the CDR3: TGCAGCGCTCATAGCGCTACCTACGAGCAGTACTTC. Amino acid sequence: CSAHSATYEQYF.

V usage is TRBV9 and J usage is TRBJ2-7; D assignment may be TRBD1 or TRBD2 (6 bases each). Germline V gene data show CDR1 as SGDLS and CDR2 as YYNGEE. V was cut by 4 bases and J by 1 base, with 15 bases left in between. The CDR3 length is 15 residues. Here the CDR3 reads CASSIGGTRSYEQYF. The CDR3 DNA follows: TGTGCCAGCAGCATAGGGGGGACACGATCCTACGAGCAGTACTTC. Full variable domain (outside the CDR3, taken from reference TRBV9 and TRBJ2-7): DSGVTQTPKHLITATGQRVTLRCSPRSGDLSVYWYQQSLDQGLQFLIQYYNGEERAKGNILERFSAQQFPDLHSELNLSSLELGDSALYFCASSIGGTRSYEQYFGPGTRLTVT.

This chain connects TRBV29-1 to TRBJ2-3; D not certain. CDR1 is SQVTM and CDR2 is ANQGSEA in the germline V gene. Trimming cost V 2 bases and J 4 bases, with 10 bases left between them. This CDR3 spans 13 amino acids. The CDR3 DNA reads TGCAGCGTTGAACCAGCAGAGGCAGATACGCAGTATTTT. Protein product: CSVEPAEADTQYF.

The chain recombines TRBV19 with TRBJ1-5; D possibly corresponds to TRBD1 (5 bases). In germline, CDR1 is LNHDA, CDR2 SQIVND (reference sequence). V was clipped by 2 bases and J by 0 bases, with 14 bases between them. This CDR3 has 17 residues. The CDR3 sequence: CASSIRQWTGSNQPQHF. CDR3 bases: TGTGCCAGTAGTATACGACAGTGGACGGGTAGCAATCAGCCCCAGCATTTT. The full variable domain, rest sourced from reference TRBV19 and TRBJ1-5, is DGGITQSPKYLFRKEGQNVTLSCEQNLNHDAMYWYRQDPGQGLRLIYYSQIVNDFQKGDIAEGYSVSREKKESFPLTVTSAQKNPTAFYLCASSIRQWTGSNQPQHFGDGTRLSIL.

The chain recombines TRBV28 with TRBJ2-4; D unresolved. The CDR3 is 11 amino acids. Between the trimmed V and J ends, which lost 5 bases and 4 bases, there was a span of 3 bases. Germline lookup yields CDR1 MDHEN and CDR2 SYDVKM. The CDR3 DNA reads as TGTGCCAGCAGTCCGAAAAACATTCAGTACTTC. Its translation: CASSPKNIQYF.

Here the CDR3 DNA reads TGCGCCAGCAGCCAAGATAGGGTCAGGGGGCGAGACTACACCTTC. Translation: CASSQDRVRGRDYTF. This sequence joins TRBV4-1 and TRBJ1-2; 8 bases line up with TRBD1. The CDR3 is 15 amino acids. CDR1 is MGHRA, CDR2 YSYEKL, per germline. The junction had 10 bases not matched to a gene; V was cut back by 0 bases and J by 10 bases.

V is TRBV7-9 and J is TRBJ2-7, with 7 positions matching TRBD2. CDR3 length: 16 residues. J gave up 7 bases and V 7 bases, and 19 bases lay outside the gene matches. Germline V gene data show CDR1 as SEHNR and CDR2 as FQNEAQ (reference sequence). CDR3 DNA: TGTGCCAGCACCCCCCTGGGAGGGCCCTCTTTCGTGGAGCAGTACTTC. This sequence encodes CASTPLGGPSFVEQYF.